This T cell receptor (beta chain) was sequenced in a study of glioma-infiltrating T cells (dated by TCRdb to the mid-2010s). A note on the overall study: TCR alpha- and beta-chain repertoires were sequenced from glioma tissue, non-neoplastic brain tissue and matched peripheral blood mononuclear cells. To gauge divergence between tissue and blood T-cell populations, every tissue-infiltrating repertoire was compared against the peripheral blood repertoire from the same patient. The paired cohort comprised three low-grade glioma patients, 7 or 8 primary glioblastoma patients and three non-glioma patients contributing non-neoplastic brain tissue.

TCR alpha and beta CDR3 regions were amplified with the iRepertoire nested amplicon-rescue multiplex PCR (arm-PCR) platform from RNA. One-step reverse transcription and amplification used about 85-450 ng of tissue mRNA or PBMC total RNA as input. Following bead purification, Illumina adapters were added through a secondary multiplex PCR, and the libraries were then gel-purified between 200 and 400 bp. Demultiplexing relied on internal 6-nucleotide barcodes carried by the libraries. The libraries were sequenced on an Illumina MiSeq using 2x220 or 2x250 nucleotide paired-end reads. The paper's data handling went like this. FLASH 1.2.11 was used to merge paired reads, and BWA-MEM then aligned the reads to the GRCh37 human genome before TRA and TRB reads were extracted. V and J assignment used an IMGT-derived reference of cassette sequences and CDR3 motifs that included pseudogenes. Three-frame translation of reads was performed, and productive CDR3s were defined as those with a C...FGXG motif and no stop codons. Unique combinations of V-J cassette pair and CDR3 amino acid sequence were defined as clonotypes. Reads were filtered by Hamming distance, with the threshold set by the sequence error rate of each sample in mapped regions. The public reads were reprocessed in TCRdb via fastp at Q25 and MiXCR, keeping in-frame beta chains. Duplicate CDR3 protein sequences are folded into a single record with the most common DNA and genes. These V and J calls rely on TCRdb rather than the paper's analysis. The sample profile shows 170,000 or so distinct CDR3 sequences; about 47% of them were found once. The top ten clones comprise over 4% of the sample.

General conclusions and limits of the study: In non-neoplastic patients, VJ-independent divergence between tissue and blood fell below expectation, whereas in all gliomas, and especially in low-grade gliomas, the divergence rose above expectation. Tissue and blood shared very few CDR3 sequences, a result attributed to high CDR3 diversity and limited sampling. Group comparisons rested on small numbers: three non-neoplastic, three low-grade glioma and 7 or 8 glioblastoma patients.

In this sample, this clonotype turned up many times. This receptor's antigen is unknown. No qualities accompany the bases; no much larger clone lies one base away. The origin of this receptor is a human donor with low-grade glioma or glioblastoma, undergoing nonglioma brain surgery, or in good health (not recorded which). Sequences were obtained from glioma tissue, nonneoplastic brain tissue, or PBMCs (not recorded which).

DNA sequence: TGTGCCAGCACCTTTGGGGGTAACTATGGCTACACCTTC. Protein translation: CASTFGGNYGYTF. This chain is built from TRBV7-9 and TRBJ1-2; a tentative D call is TRBD1 (5 bases match). The cysteine opens and the phenylalanine closes a CDR3 of 13 amino acids. Only the CDR3 DNA is retained, 39 bases long and in frame from the first base. V sheds 7 bases and J sheds 1 base, leaving 10 bases between their ends. The germline V gene encodes CDR1 SEHNR and CDR2 FQNEAQ (reference sequence). Full variable domain (CDR3 extended with the reference TRBV7-9 and TRBJ1-2 proteins): DTGVSQNPRHKITKRGQNVTFRCDPISEHNRLYWYRQTLGQGPEFLTYFQNEAQLEKSRLLSDRFSAERPKGSFSTLEIQRTEQGDSAMYLCASTFGGNYGYTFGSGTRLTVV.